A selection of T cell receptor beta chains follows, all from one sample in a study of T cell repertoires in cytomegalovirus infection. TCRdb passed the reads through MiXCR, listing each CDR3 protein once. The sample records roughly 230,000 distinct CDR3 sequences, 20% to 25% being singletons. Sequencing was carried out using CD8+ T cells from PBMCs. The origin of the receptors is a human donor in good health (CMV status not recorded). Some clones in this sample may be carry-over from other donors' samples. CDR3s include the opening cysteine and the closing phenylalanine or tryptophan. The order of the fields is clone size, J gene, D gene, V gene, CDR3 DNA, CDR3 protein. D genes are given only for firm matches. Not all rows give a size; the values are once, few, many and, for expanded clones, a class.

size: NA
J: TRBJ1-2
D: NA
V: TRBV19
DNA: TGTGCCAGCCGACCGGGACGCAGCAACTATGGCTACACCTTC
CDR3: CASRPGRSNYGYTF

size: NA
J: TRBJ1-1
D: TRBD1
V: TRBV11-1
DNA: TGTGCCAGCAGCCTAGGACAGGCCACTGAAGCTTTCTTT
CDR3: CASSLGQATEAFF

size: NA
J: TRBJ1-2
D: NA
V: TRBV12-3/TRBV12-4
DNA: TGTGCCAGCAGCCTTTTCTCGAGGGGGGTTTGGCCCTCCGAATATGGCTACACCTTC
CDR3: CASSLFSRGVWPSEYGYTF

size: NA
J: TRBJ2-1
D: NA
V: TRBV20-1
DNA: TGCAGTGCTACGACGATGGGTAGCTCCTACAATGAGCAGTTCTTC
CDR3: CSATTMGSSYNEQFF

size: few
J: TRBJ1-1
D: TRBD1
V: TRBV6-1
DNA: TGTGCCAGCAGTCCCTATGACAGGGAGGGCACTGAAGCTTTCTTT
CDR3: CASSPYDREGTEAFF

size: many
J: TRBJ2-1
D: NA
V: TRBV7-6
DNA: TGTGCCAGCAGAGGTGGACTTTACAATGAGCAGTTCTTC
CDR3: CASRGGLYNEQFF

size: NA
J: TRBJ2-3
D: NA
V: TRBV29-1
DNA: TGCAGCGTTCAAGAGATAACAGATACGCAGTATTTT
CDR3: CSVQEITDTQYF

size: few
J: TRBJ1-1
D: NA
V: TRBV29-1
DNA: TGCAGCGTTGGCGCGGGGACAGCTTTCTTT
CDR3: CSVGAGTAFF

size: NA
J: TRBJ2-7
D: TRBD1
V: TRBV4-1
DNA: TGCGCCAGCAGTGGGACAGGGGGCATCTACGAGCAGTACTTC
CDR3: CASSGTGGIYEQYF

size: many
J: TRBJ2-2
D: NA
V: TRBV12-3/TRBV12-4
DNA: TGTGCCAGCAGTTCCCGAGGGAACACCGGGGAGCTGTTTTTT
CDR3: CASSSRGNTGELFF

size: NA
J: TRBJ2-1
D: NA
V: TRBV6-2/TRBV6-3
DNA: TGTGCCAGCAGAGGTGTGGATGAGCAGTTCTTC
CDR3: CASRGVDEQFF

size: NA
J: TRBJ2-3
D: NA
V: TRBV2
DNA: TGTGCCAGTAACCGGGACACTTCTAGCACAGATACGCAGTATTTT
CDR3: CASNRDTSSTDTQYF

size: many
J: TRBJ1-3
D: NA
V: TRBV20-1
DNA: TGCAGTGCGGAGCGCGTCGACTCTGGAAACACCATATATTTT
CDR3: CSAERVDSGNTIYF

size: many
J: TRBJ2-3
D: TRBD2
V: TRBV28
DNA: TGTGCCAGCAGTTTAGATGGGCTAGCGGGATTCTCTAGCACAGATACGCAGTATTTT
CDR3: CASSLDGLAGFSSTDTQYF

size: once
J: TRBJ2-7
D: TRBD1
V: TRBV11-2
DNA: TGTGCCAGCAGCTTGGGACAGGACTACTACGAGCAGTACTTC
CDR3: CASSLGQDYYEQYF

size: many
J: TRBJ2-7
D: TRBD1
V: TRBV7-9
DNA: TGTGCCAGCAGCCATGGACAGGCTCCTTACGAGCAGTACTTC
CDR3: CASSHGQAPYEQYF

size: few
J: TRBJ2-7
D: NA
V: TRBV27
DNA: TGTGCCAGCAGCCTTACCGGGACCTACGAGCAGTACTTC
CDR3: CASSLTGTYEQYF

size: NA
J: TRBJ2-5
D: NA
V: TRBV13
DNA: TGTGCCAGCAGCTGGGCTGTTCAAGAGACCCAGTACTTC
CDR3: CASSWAVQETQYF

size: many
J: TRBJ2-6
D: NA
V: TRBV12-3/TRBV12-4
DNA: TGTGCCAGCAGTGCAGGCGAGTCGGGCGGTGGGGCCAACGTCCTGACTTTC
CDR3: CASSAGESGGGANVLTF

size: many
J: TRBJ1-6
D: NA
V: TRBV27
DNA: TGTGCCAGCAGTTCTCATCAGGGCTTCAGGACACCCCTCCACTTT
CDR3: CASSSHQGFRTPLHF

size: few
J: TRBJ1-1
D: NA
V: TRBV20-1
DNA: TGCAGTGCTAGCGAGCAGGGGAGTATCGACACTGAAGCTTTCTTT
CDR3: CSASEQGSIDTEAFF

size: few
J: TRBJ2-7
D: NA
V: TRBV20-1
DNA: TGCAGTGCTAGAGACTTTGACAGAACCTACGAGCAGTACTTC
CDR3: CSARDFDRTYEQYF

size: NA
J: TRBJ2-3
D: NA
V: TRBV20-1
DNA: TGCAGTGCTAGAGATCTTGCGGGGGCCCTTCTAGATACGCAGTATTTT
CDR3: CSARDLAGALLDTQYF

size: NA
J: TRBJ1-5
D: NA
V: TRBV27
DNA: TGTGCCAGCAGCCTAGCAAGGAATCAGCCCCAGCATTTT
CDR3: CASSLARNQPQHF

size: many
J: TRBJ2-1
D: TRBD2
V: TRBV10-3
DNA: TGTGCCATCAGTGAGACCGGGACTAGCGGGACTTCCTACAATGAGCAGTTCTTC
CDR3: CAISETGTSGTSYNEQFF

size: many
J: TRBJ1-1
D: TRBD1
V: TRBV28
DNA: TGTGCCAGCAGCTCTTGGACAGGGCGGAACTTT
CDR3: CASSSWTGRNF

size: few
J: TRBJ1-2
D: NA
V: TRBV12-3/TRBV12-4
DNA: TGTGCCAGCAATACCGACAGCGGGGGTGGCTACACCTTC
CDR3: CASNTDSGGGYTF

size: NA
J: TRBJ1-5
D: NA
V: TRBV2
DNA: TGTGCCAGCAGTGAAGCGCTGGCAGGGGAGGGCCCAAGCAATCAGCCCCAGCATTTT
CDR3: CASSEALAGEGPSNQPQHF

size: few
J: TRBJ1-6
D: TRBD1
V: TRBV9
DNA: TGTGCCAGCAGCGTAGGGGGGACAGGGGCGAATTCACCCCTCCACTTT
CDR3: CASSVGGTGANSPLHF

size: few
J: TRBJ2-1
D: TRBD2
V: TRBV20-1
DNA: TGCAGTGCTAGAAATGGACTAGGGAGCAATGAGCAGTTCTTC
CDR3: CSARNGLGSNEQFF

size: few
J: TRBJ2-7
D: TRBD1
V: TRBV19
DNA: TGTGCCAGTAGTGTACAGGGGACCCCGTACGAGCAGTACTTC
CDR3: CASSVQGTPYEQYF

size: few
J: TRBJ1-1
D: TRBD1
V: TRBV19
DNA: TGTGCCAGTATTACCGGGACAGGGGGGTCCACTGAAGCTTTCTTT
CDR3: CASITGTGGSTEAFF

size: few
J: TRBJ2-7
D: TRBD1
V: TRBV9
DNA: TGTGCCAGCAGCTTTGCCGGGACAGGGACAGACGAGCAGTACTTC
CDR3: CASSFAGTGTDEQYF

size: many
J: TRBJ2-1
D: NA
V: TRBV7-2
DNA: TGTGCCAGCAGCTTAAGCCGAACAGGAGATAGCTCCTACAATGAGCAGTTCTTC
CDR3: CASSLSRTGDSSYNEQFF

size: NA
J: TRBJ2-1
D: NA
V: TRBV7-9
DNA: TGTGCCAGCAGCTCGATCTCGACGGGGCAGTTCTTC
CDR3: CASSSISTGQFF

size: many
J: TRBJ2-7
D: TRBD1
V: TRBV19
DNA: TGTGCCAGTAGTCTGCAGGGGGCATACGAGCAGTACTTC
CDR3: CASSLQGAYEQYF

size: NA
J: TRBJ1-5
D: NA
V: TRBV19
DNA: TGTGCCAGTAGTATCGGGGCTTATAGCAATCAGCCCCAGCATTTT
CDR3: CASSIGAYSNQPQHF

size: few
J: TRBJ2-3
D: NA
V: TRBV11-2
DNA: TGTGCCAGCAGCCCCCGACAGAGAGACACAGATACGCAGTATTTT
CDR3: CASSPRQRDTDTQYF

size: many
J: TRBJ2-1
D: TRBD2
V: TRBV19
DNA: TGTGCCAGTAGTGGGGGAGCGGGGAGCTCCTACAATGAGCAGTTCTTC
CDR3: CASSGGAGSSYNEQFF

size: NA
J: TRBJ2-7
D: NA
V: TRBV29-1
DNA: TGCAGCGTTGAAGATTTTGAGGGTTACGAGCAGTACTTC
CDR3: CSVEDFEGYEQYF

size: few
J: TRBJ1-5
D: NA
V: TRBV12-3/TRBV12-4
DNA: TGTGCCAGCAGTTTAGGGGGGCCTCAGCCCCAGCATTTT
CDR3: CASSLGGPQPQHF

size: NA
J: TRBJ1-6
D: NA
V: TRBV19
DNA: TGTGCCAGTAGTACAGGGCCGAATTCACCCCTCCACTTT
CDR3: CASSTGPNSPLHF

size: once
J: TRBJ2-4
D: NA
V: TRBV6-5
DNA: TGTGCCAGCAGTTATTCATTAGCCAAAGACATTCAGTACTTC
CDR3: CASSYSLAKDIQYF

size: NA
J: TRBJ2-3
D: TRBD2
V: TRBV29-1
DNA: TGCAGCGCCGGCGAGCGGGGGGGTAGCACAGATACGCAGTATTTT
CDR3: CSAGERGGSTDTQYF

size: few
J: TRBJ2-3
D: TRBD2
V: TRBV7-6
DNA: TGTGCCAGCAGCCGGACTAGCGGGGGGGCTGCAGATACGCAGTATTTT
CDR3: CASSRTSGGAADTQYF

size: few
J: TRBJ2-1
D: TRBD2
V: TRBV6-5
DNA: TGTGCCAGCAGTTACGGACTAGCAATGGATGAGCAGTTCTTC
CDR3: CASSYGLAMDEQFF

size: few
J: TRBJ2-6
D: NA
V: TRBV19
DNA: TGTGCCAGCACTATTAACTCTGGGGCCAACGTCCTGACTTTC
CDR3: CASTINSGANVLTF

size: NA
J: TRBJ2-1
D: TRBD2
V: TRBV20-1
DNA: TGCAGTGCTAGAACATGGACTAGCGGGGGATATGAGCAGTTCTTC
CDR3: CSARTWTSGGYEQFF

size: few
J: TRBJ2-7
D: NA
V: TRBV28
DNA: TGTGCCAGCATGGACAGCCGGTCCTACGAGCAGTACTTC
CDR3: CASMDSRSYEQYF

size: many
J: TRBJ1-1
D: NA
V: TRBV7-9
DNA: TGTGCCAGCAGCGAAATCCTGGAAGCTTTCTTT
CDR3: CASSEILEAFF

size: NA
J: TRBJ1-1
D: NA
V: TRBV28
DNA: TGTGCCAGCAGTTTAGTCGGGGATGGCACTGAAGCTTTCTTT
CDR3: CASSLVGDGTEAFF

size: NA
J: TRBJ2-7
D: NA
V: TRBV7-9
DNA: TGTGCCAGCAGCCCCGACGCCTATTCCTACGAGCAGTACTTC
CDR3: CASSPDAYSYEQYF